The present TCR beta chain was sequenced within a study of a mutant IDH1 vaccine in newly diagnosed glioma. About the research overall: Patients were given eight vaccinations, scheduled in weeks 1, 3, 5, 7, 11, 15, 19 and 23.

Described time point: week 5, during vaccination. What each vaccine dose contained was 300 ug of mutant IDH1 20-mer peptide, accompanied by topical imiquimod. With respect to this clone: Its cognate antigen is unknown.

Per germline, CDR1 SNHLY and CDR2 FYNNEI. The trim removed 6 bases at V and 4 bases at J, leaving 7 bases unmatched. The CDR3 totals 14 residues. The method was immunoSEQ multiplex PCR; TCRdb's version includes in-frame clones alone and lacks a portion of them. The sample yields roughly 42,000 clones, 70% to 90% seen once. The sequence derives from a man in his forties or fifties with glioma. The material was PBMCs, obtained from a glioma patient whose treatment included an IDH1 peptide vaccine. The chain joins TRBV2 to TRBJ2-7; 9 bases fit TRBD1. CDR3 amino acids: CASRKRQGGYEQYF. The CDR3 bases are TGTGCCAGCAGGAAACGACAGGGGGGTTACGAGCAGTACTTC. Full variable domain (missing parts from reference TRBV2 and TRBJ2-7): EPEVTQTPSHQVTQMGQEVILRCVPISNHLYFYWYRQILGQKVEFLVSFYNNEISEKSEIFDDQFSVERPDGSNFTLKIRSTKLEDSAMYFCASRKRQGGYEQYFGPGTRLTVT.